This T cell receptor beta chain was sequenced during a study of T cell changes during pregnancy in multiple sclerosis. The table came from immunoSEQ multiplex PCR; TCRdb's copy has only in-frame clones and leaves some out. The table records tens of thousands of clones, 90% to 95% of them present only once. This CDR3 has 16 amino acids. Trimming at V came to 6 bases and at J to 1 base, leaving 5 bases not matched to a gene. Germline assignment: CDR1 MNHEY and CDR2 SMNVEV (reference sequence). This TCR was sampled from a female donor in good health, enrolled as a control in a pregnancy study. The chain combines TRBV27 with TRBJ2-3; 12 bases match TRBD2. The sequencing used peripheral blood, collected in the third trimester of pregnancy. The CDR3 DNA reads as TGTGCCAGCAGCCTACTAGCGGGAGGCGGCACAGATACGCAGTATTTT. Protein: CASSLLAGGGTDTQYF.